The present entry profiles one T cell receptor beta chain with its context. The antigen is unknown. A single record per CDR3 protein comes from TCRdb applying MiXCR to the RT-PCR reads. The sample yields roughly 700,000 distinct CDR3 sequences, roughly 14% seen once. This sample stems from a study of response to subunit inactivated influenza vaccine. Points from the study as a whole: A suggestion made by the authors is that each seasonal influenza vaccination recruits few new T cells.

There are 17 residues in the CDR3. The V and J ends lost 5 bases and 5 bases respectively, with 24 bases between them. Looked up from germline, CDR1 is MNHEY and CDR2 is SMNVEV (reference sequence). The chain is built from TRBV27 and TRBJ2-5; D remains ambiguous. The origin of this receptor is a man aged 50-59 years who received an inactivated influenza vaccine. The material sequenced was PBMCs from blood, taken 14 to 15 days before vaccination. For the CDR3, the DNA is TGTGCCAGCAGTATCACCAAAGGTGGGGTTAATCTCGAGACCCAGTACTTC. Translated: CASSITKGGVNLETQYF.